This T cell receptor beta chain was identified during a study of shared clonotypes between healthy human individuals. Overall study context: Each donor's CD4 naive and CD4 memory cells filled three plates apiece, CD8 naive two, and CD8 memory one. Findings and limits, study-wide: Among non-shared clonotypes, generation probabilities were lower than among those shared by all four donors.

The run depth of the assay was deep. Some clones are missing from TCRdb's copy, which holds only in-frame ones; the method was immunoSEQ multiplex PCR. The sample carries around 2.1 million clones, about 92% recorded once. Naive CD8 cells, CD45RO-negative and positively selected for CCR7, excluded terminally differentiated effector memory CD45RA+ cells. Only Caucasian adults living in Nashville, Tennessee served as donors. Points on this clone: Its target is unknown.

Trimming took off 5 bases at V and 13 bases at J, with 24 bases between the two ends. Germline lookup yields CDR1 SGHNT and CDR2 YENEEA. The CDR3 spans 14 residues. The source of this sequence is a man younger than 35 in good health. Some clones in this sample may be carry-over from other donors' samples. The chain links TRBV11-3 to TRBJ2-7; possible D gene TRBD2, 6 bases. Sequenced material: naive CD8+ T cells from PBMCs. CDR3 residues: CASSPSRSGPGPYF. CDR3 in DNA: TGTGCCAGCAGCCCCTCCCGTAGCGGACCGGGGCCTTACTTC.